This T cell receptor (beta chain) was recovered during a study of CD8+CD57+ T cells in acquired aplastic anemia. Study overall: DNA recovered from sorted CD4+ and CD8+ cells had a mean of about 3.5 ug. Broader study findings: The CD8+ Simpson's diversity of patients and controls was not significantly different.

About this clonotype: Its antigen is unknown.

Researchers used genomic DNA as the template to profile TCR beta VDJ and CDR3. TCRdb passed the reads through MiXCR, listing each CDR3 protein once. The sample has approximately 170,000 distinct CDR3 sequences, around 43% seen once. Trimming removed 5 bases at V and 7 bases at J, with 21 bases between. Germline V gives CDR1 SGHDT, CDR2 YYEEEE. This CDR3 is built from 15 residues. Patients selected for sequencing had displayed CD8+CD57+ cell expansion by flow cytometry. All patients had severe acquired aplastic anemia. The clonotype comes from a human donor with aplastic anemia. This chain uses TRBV5-6 with TRBJ1-1, with a possible D match to TRBD1 (5 bases). The sample was sorted CD4+, CD8+, or CD8+CD57+ T cells (not recorded which) from PBMCs. The CDR3 DNA sequence: TGTGCCAGCAGTGCTTCCCGGGACGGACACAGTGAAGCTTTCTTT. It specifies CASSASRDGHSEAFF.